This passage covers 28 T cell receptor beta chains from one sample sequenced in a study of metastatic and nonmetastatic thyroid tumors. Until they underwent thyroid surgery, no patient had received any treatment. TCRdb re-called the PCR reads with MiXCR. The data hold fewer than 70,000 clones, with under 30% observed a single time. Input material: blood. The receptors stem from a female donor with papillary thyroid cancer or a benign thyroid nodule (not recorded which). Some clones in this sample may be carry-over from other donors' samples.

This clone was observed many times. The chain joins TRBV20-1 to TRBJ2-7, with 9 nucleotides matching TRBD1. J lost 3 bases, V lost 5 bases, and 11 bases had no gene match. Germline-derived CDR1 and CDR2 are DFQATT and SNEGSKA (reference sequence). This CDR3 region has 15 residues. The CDR3 DNA reads TGCAGTGCTTCATCCGGGACAGGGTCAAACTACGAGCAGTACTTC. Amino acid sequence: CSASSGTGSNYEQYF.

To note about this clone: Other DNA sequences in this sample translate to the same CDR3. This chain links TRBV2 with TRBJ1-4, with 7 bases aligning to TRBD1. CDR3 length: 14 residues. CDR1 SNHLY and CDR2 FYNNEI come from the germline V gene. V lost 5 bases to trimming and J lost 5 bases; unmatched junction nucleotides: 5. The chain's CDR3 is CASSSGTDNEKLFF. The CDR3 DNA reads as TGTGCCAGCAGTTCCGGGACAGACAATGAAAAACTGTTTTTT.

The V and J genes are TRBV12-3 or TRBV12-4 and TRBJ2-2; the D gene is possibly TRBD1 (6 bases). V was trimmed by 4 bases and J by 5 bases, leaving 11 bases between them. The CDR3 is 14 residues long. CDR3 coding DNA: TGTGCCAGCAGTTCCCAGGGGTCTACCGGGGAGCTGTTTTTT. It encodes CASSSQGSTGELFF.

This clone has a count of ten or more. This chain joins TRBV5-8 and TRBJ2-7; D possibly corresponds to TRBD1 (5 bases). This CDR3 is built from 14 residues. Per germline, CDR1 SGHTS and CDR2 YDEGEE. The V end lost 2 bases, the J end lost 4 bases, and 13 bases lay between the germline ends. This CDR3 reads CASSLSRAGYEQYF. The DNA for the CDR3 is TGTGCCAGCAGCTTATCCAGGGCTGGATACGAGCAGTACTTC.

This chain uses TRBV6-2 or TRBV6-3 with TRBJ1-5, with D tentatively TRBD1 (5 bases). The CDR3 loop spans 12 amino acids. Deletions cut 11 bases from V and 1 base from J, with 9 bases between. The germline V gene has CDR1 MNHEY and CDR2 SVGEGT. The CDR3 sequence is CAVGESNQPQHF. The CDR3 DNA follows: TGTGCCGTGGGGGAAAGCAATCAGCCCCAGCATTTT.

This clone was detected ten times or more. The gene calls are TRBV20-1 and TRBJ2-5; 7 bases line up with TRBD2. With 6 bases clipped from V and 2 bases from J, the junction kept 6 bases outside the gene matches. Germline V CDR1 and CDR2: DFQATT, SNEGSKA (reference sequence). The CDR3 sequence is 13 residues long. The CDR3 bases are TGCAGTGCCGTTAGCGGGCAACAAGAGACCCAGTACTTC. It encodes CSAVSGQQETQYF.

The chain employs TRBV7-2 and TRBJ2-1; 11 bases map to TRBD2. Trimming removed 5 bases from V and 5 bases from J; junction bases left unmatched: 5. Germline values: CDR1 SGHTA, CDR2 FQGNSA. The CDR3 extends over 15 amino acids. The CDR3 region has the DNA TGTGCCAGCAGCCATAGCGGGAGGGGGCACAATGAGCAGTTCTTC. It yields the protein CASSHSGRGHNEQFF.

This chain connects TRBV19 to TRBJ1-5; D not resolved. The germline gives CDR1 LNHDA, CDR2 SQIVND (reference sequence). The CDR3 covers 15 residues. V lost 6 bases and J lost 3, with 15 bases in between. CDR3 DNA sequence: TGTGCCAGTAGGTCGCGGCAGGCGATCAATCAGCCCCAGCATTTT. Encoded protein: CASRSRQAINQPQHF.

This clone was detected a few times. This chain connects TRBV12-3 or TRBV12-4 to TRBJ1-2; D not resolved. The CDR3 totals 14 residues. Deletions cut 3 bases from V and 2 bases from J, with 10 bases between. CDR3 sequence reads: CASSLVGRNYGYTF. DNA of the CDR3: TGTGCCAGCAGTTTGGTTGGGCGGAACTATGGCTACACCTTC.

This clone was found a few times. The chain has TRBV11-1 and TRBJ2-7, with unresolved D. The CDR3 length is 13 residues. Trimming took 2 bases from V and 3 from J, leaving 8 bases between them. Looked up from germline, CDR1 is SGHAT and CDR2 is FQDESV (reference sequence). The chain's CDR3 is CASSLKVIYEQYF. As DNA, the CDR3 is TGTGCCAGCAGCTTAAAAGTTATCTACGAGCAGTACTTC. Supplemented by reference TRBV11-1 and TRBJ2-7, the full variable domain reads EAEVAQSPRYKITEKSQAVAFWCDPISGHATLYWYRQILGQGPELLVQFQDESVVDDSQLPKDRFSAERLKGVDSTLKIQPAELGDSAMYLCASSLKVIYEQYFGPGTRLTVT.

This clone has more than one count but fewer than ten. J is TRBJ2-3 and V is TRBV7-6; TRBD1 matches at 11 bases. This CDR3 is 15 amino acids long. Trimming removed 3 bases from V and 4 bases from J; junction bases left unmatched: 3. Per the germline V gene, CDR1 is SGHVS and CDR2 is FNYEAQ. The CDR3 sequence is CASSFRDRGSDTQYF. CDR3 in DNA: TGTGCCAGCAGCTTCCGGGACAGGGGGTCAGATACGCAGTATTTT.

The chain combines TRBV7-8 with TRBJ1-1, with D possibly being TRBD1 (5 bases). This CDR3 has 13 residues. V lost 10 bases to trimming and J lost 4 bases, with 16 bases between them. CDR1 and CDR2 from the germline V gene are SGHVS and FQNEAQ. This CDR3 is CATLGDTSTEAFF. The CDR3 nucleotides are TGTGCCACTCTGGGGGATACGAGCACTGAAGCTTTCTTT.

This chain connects TRBV20-1 to TRBJ2-7; 8 nucleotides align to TRBD2. In germline, CDR1 is DFQATT, CDR2 SNEGSKA (reference sequence). The CDR3 is 14 residues long. Germline trimming cut 5 bases from V and 8 bases from J; bases unmatched to any gene: 14. Here the CDR3 reads CSAQQRETPVKQYF. The CDR3 region has the DNA TGCAGTGCTCAGCAGCGGGAGACTCCGGTCAAGCAGTACTTC.

The V and J genes are TRBV2 and TRBJ2-7, with D perhaps TRBD2 (6 bases). Deletions cut 6 bases from V and 5 bases from J, with 17 bases between. This CDR3 region has 14 residues. Per the germline V gene, CDR1 is SNHLY and CDR2 is FYNNEI. As DNA, the CDR3 is TGTGCCAGCAGGGAAAGTAGCGGATCCCACGAGCAGTACTTC. Amino acids: CASRESSGSHEQYF.

This chain links TRBV5-1 with TRBJ1-2, with D possibly matching TRBD1 (6 bases). The CDR3 totals 14 residues. The V end lost 2 bases, the J end lost 4 bases, and 12 bases lay between the germline ends. The germline V gene encodes CDR1 SGHRS and CDR2 YFSETQ. CDR3 sequence: CASSFGGGGYGYTF. CDR3 in DNA: TGCGCCAGCAGCTTTGGGGGCGGAGGCTATGGCTACACCTTC.

The chain links TRBV27 to TRBJ2-2, with 7 bases fitting TRBD1. Germline V lookup: CDR1 MNHEY, CDR2 SMNVEV (reference sequence). The CDR3 consists of 16 residues. With V trimmed by 0 bases and J by 3 bases, 4 bases remained unmatched. The CDR3 here is CASSLSQGVDTGELFF. The CDR3 region has the DNA TGTGCCAGCAGTTTATCGCAGGGGGTGGACACCGGGGAGCTGTTTTTT.

This clone is medium-sized. The rearrangement uses TRBV28 and TRBJ1-2; D is uncertain. CDR1 and CDR2 (germline): MDHEN, SYDVKM. Trimming pared 6 bases from V and 1 base from J, leaving 3 bases between. This CDR3 spans 11 amino acids. The chain's CDR3 is CASSDNYGYTF. CDR3 DNA: TGTGCCAGCAGCGATAACTATGGCTACACCTTC.

In its sample, this clone was seen a few times. V is TRBV6-1 and J is TRBJ1-1; D call uncertain. Trimming removed 7 bases from V and 4 bases from J, with 10 bases in between. CDR1 and CDR2 from the germline V gene are MNHNS and SASEGT. This CDR3 contains 12 residues. The CDR3 nucleotides are TGTGCCAGCAAGAGTGGATTCACTGAAGCTTTCTTT. Translation: CASKSGFTEAFF.

CDR3 nucleotide sequence: TGTGCCACCAGTGAGGGGGGGGTACTAGCGGGGATTGGCAATGAGCAGTTCTTC. Protein: CATSEGGVLAGIGNEQFF. The chain links TRBV24-1 to TRBJ2-1; 10 bases match TRBD2. Germline V CDR1 and CDR2: KGHDR, SFDVKD. The CDR3 runs 18 residues. Germline trimming cut 4 bases from V and 6 bases from J; bases unmatched to any gene: 14.

The chain combines TRBV24-1 with TRBJ2-3, with unresolved D. Trimming took off 7 bases at V and 7 bases at J, with 8 bases between the two ends. The CDR3 contains 11 residues. The V gene's germline CDR1 is KGHDR and CDR2 SFDVKD. In DNA, the CDR3 is TGTGCCACCAGCCACCTGTATACGCAGTATTTT. This gives the protein CATSHLYTQYF.

The gene calls are TRBV5-1 and TRBJ1-5, with D possibly matching TRBD1 (5 bases). This CDR3 comprises 14 residues. Deletions cut 3 bases from V and 2 bases from J, with 9 bases between. The germline V gene encodes CDR1 SGHRS and CDR2 YFSETQ. CDR3 sequence: CASSSPQGNQPQHF. The CDR3 DNA follows: TGCGCCAGCAGCTCCCCACAGGGCAATCAGCCCCAGCATTTT. The full variable domain, with the rest looked up from reference TRBV5-1 and TRBJ1-5, is KAGVTQTPRYLIKTRGQQVTLSCSPISGHRSVSWYQQTPGQGLQFLFEYFSETQRNKGNFPGRFSGRQFSNSRSEMNVSTLELGDSALYLCASSSPQGNQPQHFGDGTRLSIL.

The CDR3 sequence is CASSFTGYQETQYF. CDR3 nucleotides: TGTGCCAGCTCATTTACAGGGTACCAAGAGACCCAGTACTTC. The chain uses TRBV18 and TRBJ2-5, with D possibly being TRBD1 (6 bases). From germline, CDR1 is KGHSH and CDR2 LQKENI. V was pared by 5 bases and J by 0 bases, with 10 bases between. This CDR3 is 14 amino acids long.

J is TRBJ1-4 and V is TRBV5-1; D is undetermined. The CDR3 is 14 amino acids. Between the trimmed V and J ends, which lost 1 base and 0 bases, there was a span of 4 bases. The germline V gene encodes CDR1 SGHRS and CDR2 YFSETQ. The CDR3 DNA sequence: TGCGCCAGCAGCTTGTCATCAACTAATGAAAAACTGTTTTTT. Translated: CASSLSSTNEKLFF.

Turning to this clone: One end of the junction does not line up with germline, which may come from a read error. V gene TRBV20-1 combines with J gene TRBJ2-2; 7 nucleotides match TRBD1. Germline V gene sequence: CDR1 DFQATT, CDR2 SNEGSKA (reference sequence). The CDR3 has 14 amino acids. CDR3 in DNA: TGCAGTGCATACGACAGGGCCGGCACCGAGGAGCTGTTTTTT. Translation: CSAYDRAGTEELFF.

The V call is TRBV3-1, the J call TRBJ1-1; TRBD1 matches 7 bases. CDR3 length equals 13 residues. Germline loops: CDR1 LGHDT, CDR2 YNNKEL (reference sequence). Germline trimming cut 2 bases from V and 4 bases from J; bases unmatched to any gene: 1. The chain's CDR3 is CASSQRDSTEAFF. CDR3 in DNA: TGTGCCAGCAGCCAACGGGACAGCACTGAAGCTTTCTTT.

In its sample, this clone was seen a few times. The V and J genes are TRBV2 and TRBJ2-1; D possibly uses TRBD1 or TRBD2 (5 bases each). V gave up 3 bases and J gave up 9 bases, with 12 bases separating them. The germline CDR1 and CDR2 sequences are SNHLY and FYNNEI. The CDR3 is 13 residues long. CDR3 bases: TGTGCCAGCAGTGACCGAGGGGATAGTGAGCAGTTCTTC. Translation: CASSDRGDSEQFF. Full variable domain (missing parts from reference TRBV2 and TRBJ2-1): EPEVTQTPSHQVTQMGQEVILRCVPISNHLYFYWYRQILGQKVEFLVSFYNNEISEKSEIFDDQFSVERPDGSNFTLKIRSTKLEDSAMYFCASSDRGDSEQFFGPGTRLTVL.

This clone has more than one count but fewer than ten. The rearrangement joins TRBV6-1 to TRBJ1-1; D gene ambiguous. Germline assignment: CDR1 MNHNS and CDR2 SASEGT. This CDR3 has 14 residues. V was clipped by 2 bases and J by 0 bases, with 7 bases between them. Here the CDR3 reads CASSEPNMNTEAFF. The CDR3, as DNA: TGTGCCAGCAGTGAACCTAACATGAACACTGAAGCTTTCTTT.

This clone has ten or more counts. The chain links TRBV4-3 to TRBJ2-3, with 11 bases fitting TRBD2. Germline V gene sequence: CDR1 LGHNA, CDR2 YSLEER. This CDR3 has 19 amino acids. V lost 4 bases and J lost 1; bases outside the gene matches: 13. CDR3 bases: TGCGCCAGCAGCCTCAGGGGGCTAGCGGGAGGCTGGGGCACAGATACGCAGTATTTT. This sequence encodes CASSLRGLAGGWGTDTQYF.